This record covers a single TCR beta chain. Its antigen is as yet unknown. The record originates from a study of shared clonotypes between healthy human individuals. Study-wide points: There were few donors, and this limited the genetic and exposure-history diversity represented. Shared across a few donors were roughly 5.3% of the naive CD4 clonotypes. All-four-donor shared clonotypes had higher generation probabilities than non-shared clonotypes did.

This table comes from immunoSEQ multiplex PCR, and its TCRdb copy is limited to in-frame clones, with some not included. The sample consists of about 680,000 clones, around 90% of them appearing once. The CDR3 consists of 14 residues. Trimming shortened V by 4 bases and J by 2 bases, and 11 bases separated the two germline ends. The germline gives CDR1 SGHKS, CDR2 YYEKEE (reference sequence). Naive CD8 cells, CD45RO-negative and positively selected for CCR7, excluded terminally differentiated effector memory CD45RA+ cells. Source material: naive CD8+ T cells sorted from blood. This chain links TRBV5-5 with TRBJ2-3; D is unclear. The clonotype comes from a man aged 25-45 years in good health. The CDR3 DNA sequence: TGTGCCAGCAGCCCCGGTTTGGTCACAGATACGCAGTATTTT. This gives the protein CASSPGLVTDTQYF.